One and the same sample provided the 19 T cell receptor beta chains below, sequenced in a study of blood T cell repertoires in COVID-19. Sequencing was performed with immunoSEQ multiplex PCR; in TCRdb, only in-frame clones are kept and a portion is missing. This sample has about 220,000 clones, with roughly 80% found just once. Sample: PBMCs or T cells enriched from blood (not recorded which). These receptors all stem from a woman in her thirties or forties with acute COVID-19.

The CDR3 nucleotides are TGTGCCAGCAAGACTGGGTCCTATGGCTACACCTTC. This encodes CASKTGSYGYTF. The genes are TRBV28 and TRBJ1-2; D gene uncertain. V was cut by 7 bases and J by 4 bases, with 10 bases left in between. The germline CDR1 and CDR2 sequences are MDHEN and SYDVKM. This CDR3 comprises 12 residues.

This sequence joins TRBV27 and TRBJ1-1, with D possibly being TRBD1 (5 bases). The CDR3 is 15 amino acids. Trimming took off 0 bases at V and 4 bases at J, with 12 bases between the two ends. Germline CDR1 reads MNHEY; CDR2 reads SMNVEV (reference sequence). The CDR3 region has the DNA TGTGCCAGCAGTTTATCGGGGGGAAGGGGCACTGAAGCTTTCTTT. Its translation: CASSLSGGRGTEAFF.

This chain links TRBV7-3 with TRBJ2-3, with 8 nucleotides matching TRBD2. Unmatched junction bases numbered 7, after V lost 3 bases and J lost 2 bases. Germline V gene sequence: CDR1 SGHTA, CDR2 FQGTGA. This CDR3 is built from 16 residues. This CDR3 is CASSLSRAGATDTQYF. The CDR3 bases are TGTGCCAGCAGCTTGAGCCGAGCGGGGGCCACAGATACGCAGTATTTT.

The chain joins TRBV7-9 to TRBJ2-1; 7 positions agree with TRBD1. V was pared by 5 bases and J by 4 bases, with 8 bases of the junction left unmatched. Germline V gene lookup returns CDR1 SEHNR and CDR2 FQNEAQ (reference sequence). This CDR3 spans 15 amino acids. The CDR3 protein is CASSAPGQTYNEQFF. CDR3 nucleotide sequence: TGTGCCAGCAGCGCCCCGGGACAGACTTACAATGAGCAGTTCTTC.

This chain links TRBV5-6 with TRBJ2-2; D gene unclear. The CDR3 has 16 residues. Germline V lookup: CDR1 SGHDT, CDR2 YYEEEE. V lost 1 base to trimming and J lost 4 bases, with 14 bases between them. The CDR3 DNA reads as TGTGCCAGCAGCTTGTGGGTAGCTAAGAGCACCGGGGAGCTGTTTTTT. Amino acid sequence: CASSLWVAKSTGELFF.

This clone has just one count. V usage is TRBV2 and J usage is TRBJ2-7, with 9 nucleotides matching TRBD1. This CDR3 spans 14 amino acids. Germline CDR1 SNHLY, CDR2 FYNNEI. V lost 4 bases to trimming and J lost 0 bases; unmatched junction nucleotides: 1. The DNA for the CDR3 is TGTGCCAGCAGTGGGGACAGGGCCTCCTACGAGCAGTACTTC. Amino acid sequence: CASSGDRASYEQYF.

This clone was picked up one time. The chain employs TRBV7-2 and TRBJ2-4; TRBD1 aligns across 10 bases. J lost 12 bases, V lost 7 bases, and 12 bases had no gene match. Germline CDR1 reads SGHTA; CDR2 reads FQGNSA. The CDR3 totals 14 residues. CDR3: CASTPGTGVFPQYF. As DNA, the CDR3 is TGTGCCAGCACCCCTGGGACAGGGGTCTTTCCTCAGTACTTC.

The chain combines TRBV9 with TRBJ1-1; tentatively, D is TRBD1 (6 bases). The V end was cut by 3 bases, the J end by 1 base, with 13 bases between. The V gene's germline CDR1 is SGDLS and CDR2 YYNGEE. CDR3 length: 15 amino acids. CDR3 protein: CASSAPGTPNTEAFF. CDR3 bases: TGTGCCAGCAGCGCCCCCGGGACACCGAACACTGAAGCTTTCTTT. Supplemented by reference TRBV9 and TRBJ1-1, the full variable domain reads DSGVTQTPKHLITATGQRVTLRCSPRSGDLSVYWYQQSLDQGLQFLIQYYNGEERAKGNILERFSAQQFPDLHSELNLSSLELGDSALYFCASSAPGTPNTEAFFGQGTRLTVV.

The V gene is TRBV19, the J gene TRBJ1-2, with D perhaps matching TRBD1 (6 bases). The CDR3 totals 16 residues. Germline CDR1 LNHDA, CDR2 SQIVND (reference sequence). Between the trimmed V and J ends, which lost 7 bases and 6 bases, there was a span of 24 bases. The CDR3 loop reads CASTPLGGAYRDGYTF. The CDR3 bases are TGTGCCAGTACTCCCCTCGGGGGGGCTTATCGGGATGGCTACACCTTC.

The gene calls are TRBV7-6 and TRBJ1-6; 8 positions agree with TRBD1. Trimming removed 2 bases from V and 0 bases from J; junction bases left unmatched: 6. Per the germline V gene, CDR1 is SGHVS and CDR2 is FNYEAQ. The CDR3 has 18 residues. CDR3 DNA: TGTGCCAGCAGCTTACGAGGACAGGGAAGCTCCTATAATTCACCCCTCCACTTT. It yields the protein CASSLRGQGSSYNSPLHF.

The rearrangement uses TRBV7-9 and TRBJ2-3; tentatively, D is TRBD2 (6 bases). The CDR3 sequence is 15 residues long. Germline V gene data show CDR1 as SEHNR and CDR2 as FQNEAQ (reference sequence). V lost 3 bases and J lost 3, with 13 bases in between. The CDR3 is CASSFAGSGTDTQYF. As DNA, the CDR3 is TGTGCCAGCAGCTTCGCCGGGAGCGGAACAGATACGCAGTATTTT.

This clone was detected a few times. The rearrangement uses TRBV7-9 and TRBJ1-1; TRBD1 agrees at 11 bases. V was clipped by 1 base and J by 6 bases; unmatched bases: 4. This CDR3 is built from 15 residues. Looked up from germline, CDR1 is SEHNR and CDR2 is FQNEAQ (reference sequence). CDR3 in DNA: TGTGCCAGCAGCTTAGTAGGGGGACAGGGGGCTGAAGCTTTCTTT. It codes for CASSLVGGQGAEAFF.

The chain has TRBV30 and TRBJ1-2, with 7 bases matching TRBD1. The germline V gene encodes CDR1 GTSNPN and CDR2 SVGIG (reference sequence). There are 13 residues in the CDR3. The V and J ends lost 5 bases and 5 bases, in that order; junction bases with no gene match: 8. CDR3 protein: CAWGLGDRYGYTF. Written as DNA, the CDR3 is TGTGCCTGGGGCCTGGGGGACAGATATGGCTACACCTTC.

This chain connects TRBV5-1 to TRBJ2-3, with 11 bases identical to TRBD2. Germline CDR1 and CDR2: SGHRS and YFSETQ. Losses at the gene ends were 4 bases for V and 6 bases for J; bases not matched to a gene: 10. This CDR3 spans 16 amino acids. Here the CDR3 reads CASSPDHSGRADTQYF. CDR3 DNA sequence: TGCGCCAGCAGCCCCGATCATAGCGGGAGGGCCGATACGCAGTATTTT.

V is TRBV6-1 and J is TRBJ2-5; 9 positions match TRBD2. Trimming cost V 2 bases and J 4 bases; bases outside gene matches: 8. Per germline, CDR1 MNHNS and CDR2 SASEGT. The CDR3 has 16 amino acids. CDR3 coding DNA: TGTGCCAGCAGTGAAATGTATGCGGGGGGGCGAGAGACCCAGTACTTC. Its translation is CASSEMYAGGRETQYF.

The chain joins TRBV5-3 to TRBJ1-1, with 7 bases lining up with TRBD1. TRBV5-3 is noted as an ORF with a role that remains uncertain. J was trimmed by 1 base and V by 0 bases; bases with no gene match: 15. This CDR3 spans 19 amino acids. CDR3 in DNA: TGTGCCAGAAGCTTGGCCTGTAAAGGGATAGGGGGCTCGAACACTGAAGCTTTCTTT. Translating it yields CARSLACKGIGGSNTEAFF.

The J gene is TRBJ2-2, the V gene TRBV5-1; D call uncertain. This CDR3 region has 15 residues. The V gene lost 0 bases and the J gene lost 9 bases, with 15 bases spanning the gap. CDR1 and CDR2 (germline): SGHRS, YFSETQ. DNA for the CDR3: TGCGCCAGCAGCTTGGCCGGCACGGAGCGCCGGGAGCTGTTTTTT. Translating it yields CASSLAGTERRELFF. Filled out from reference TRBV5-1 and TRBJ2-2, the complete variable domain reads KAGVTQTPRYLIKTRGQQVTLSCSPISGHRSVSWYQQTPGQGLQFLFEYFSETQRNKGNFPGRFSGRQFSNSRSEMNVSTLELGDSALYLCASSLAGTERRELFFGEGSRLTVL.

CDR3 sequence: CASRADTTNEKLFF. The CDR3 coding sequence is TGTGCCAGCAGGGCAGATACAACTAATGAAAAACTGTTTTTT. The J gene is TRBJ1-4, the V gene TRBV2; D uncertain. Germline loops: CDR1 SNHLY, CDR2 FYNNEI. V was clipped by 6 bases and J by 0 bases, with 8 bases between them. The CDR3 sequence is 14 residues long.

This chain connects TRBV7-3 to TRBJ2-2; D unresolved. CDR1 is SGHTA and CDR2 is FQGTGA in the germline V gene. The ends were cut back, 0 bases at V and 0 bases at J, with 8 bases in the middle. This CDR3 is built from 16 residues. In DNA, the CDR3 is TGTGCCAGCAGCTTAACGCTAAGCTCGAACACCGGGGAGCTGTTTTTT. Translated: CASSLTLSSNTGELFF.